This T cell receptor beta chain was captured by sequencing in a study of blood T cell repertoires in COVID-19. Profiled with immunoSEQ multiplex PCR; TCRdb holds only in-frame clones, not every one. The sample includes about 120,000 clones, about 88% seen only once; the top ten take roughly 8.4%. The CDR3 runs to 19 residues. The chain recombines TRBV21-1 with TRBJ1-4; the table's D call, TRBD1, has no DNA check behind it. TRBV21-1 is listed as a pseudogene. This TCR was sampled from a woman aged 70 to 79 who had recovered from COVID-19. The sample consisted of peripheral blood. CDR3 loop: CASSAAGDREAKTNEKLFF. CDR3 DNA sequence: TGTGCCAGCAGCGCGGCAGGAGACAGGGAGGCCAAAACTAATGAAAAACTGTTTTTT.